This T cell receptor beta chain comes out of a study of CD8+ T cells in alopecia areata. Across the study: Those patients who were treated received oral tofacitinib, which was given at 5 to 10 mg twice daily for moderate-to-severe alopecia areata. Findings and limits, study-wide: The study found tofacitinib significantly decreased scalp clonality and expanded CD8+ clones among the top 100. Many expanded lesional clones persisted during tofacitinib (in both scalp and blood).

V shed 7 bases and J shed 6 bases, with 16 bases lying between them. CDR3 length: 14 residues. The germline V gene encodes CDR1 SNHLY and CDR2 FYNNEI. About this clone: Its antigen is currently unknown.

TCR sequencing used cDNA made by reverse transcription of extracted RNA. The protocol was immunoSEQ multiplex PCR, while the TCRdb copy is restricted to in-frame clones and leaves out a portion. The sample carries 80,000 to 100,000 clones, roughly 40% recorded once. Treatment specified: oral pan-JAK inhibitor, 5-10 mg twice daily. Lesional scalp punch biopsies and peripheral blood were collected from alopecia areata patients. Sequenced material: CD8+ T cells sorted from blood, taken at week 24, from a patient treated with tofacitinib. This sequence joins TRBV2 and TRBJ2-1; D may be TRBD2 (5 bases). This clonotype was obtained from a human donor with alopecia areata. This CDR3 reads CASIHPRAGNEQFF. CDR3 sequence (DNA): TGTGCCAGCATCCACCCGAGGGCCGGCAATGAGCAGTTCTTC.